A selection of T cell receptor beta chains follows, all from one sample in a study of a mutant IDH1 vaccine in newly diagnosed glioma. This table comes from immunoSEQ multiplex PCR, and its TCRdb copy is limited to in-frame clones, with some not included. The data hold tens of thousands of clones, with around 84% observed a single time. No antigen has been identified for these receptors. This sample comprised PBMCs, obtained from a glioma patient whose treatment included an IDH1 peptide vaccine. These receptors originate from a man aged 35-49 years with glioma. CDR3s include the opening cysteine and the closing phenylalanine or tryptophan. The order of the fields is V gene, J gene, clone size, D gene, CDR3 DNA, CDR3 protein. A D gene is named only where the DNA matches it firmly. For some rows the clone size is stated as once, few or many, or as a class when expanded; others skip it.

v_call: TRBV5-1; j_call: TRBJ2-4; clone_size: once; d_call: -; cdr3_nt: TGCGCCAGCTCGCCAGGGTTGGCCAAAAACATTCAGTACTTC; cdr3_aa: CASSPGLAKNIQYF
v_call: TRBV7-9; j_call: TRBJ1-1; clone_size: -; d_call: TRBD1; cdr3_nt: TGTGCCGTGCGGGGCCGCGAAACCGGGACAGGGGTCACTGAAGCTTTCTTT; cdr3_aa: CAVRGRETGTGVTEAFF
v_call: TRBV5-6; j_call: TRBJ2-7; clone_size: -; d_call: -; cdr3_nt: TGTGCCAGCAGCTTCTCGTTGGATTTTGAGGACGAGCAGTACTTC; cdr3_aa: CASSFSLDFEDEQYF
v_call: TRBV6-6; j_call: TRBJ1-5; clone_size: -; d_call: -; cdr3_nt: TGTGCCAGCAGTTACGACAGTGACCGCAATCAGCCCCAGCATTTT; cdr3_aa: CASSYDSDRNQPQHF
v_call: TRBV4-1; j_call: TRBJ2-3; clone_size: -; d_call: -; cdr3_nt: TGCGCCAGCAGCCAAGTAGGGGTGTACAGCGATACGCAGTATTTT; cdr3_aa: CASSQVGVYSDTQYF
v_call: TRBV5-4; j_call: TRBJ1-2; clone_size: few; d_call: -; cdr3_nt: TGTGCCAGCCGCGAACTTGAGGGCTACACCTTC; cdr3_aa: CASRELEGYTF
v_call: TRBV7-2; j_call: TRBJ1-1; clone_size: -; d_call: TRBD1; cdr3_nt: TGTGCCAGCAGCCGTTGGGGACAGGCCTTTAACACTGAAGCTTTCTTT; cdr3_aa: CASSRWGQAFNTEAFF
v_call: TRBV6-6; j_call: TRBJ2-1; clone_size: -; d_call: -; cdr3_nt: TGTGCCAGCAGACTTACCCTAGCGAGGAATGAGCAGTTCTTC; cdr3_aa: CASRLTLARNEQFF
v_call: TRBV9; j_call: TRBJ1-4; clone_size: -; d_call: TRBD1; cdr3_nt: TGTGCCAGCAGCGTAACAGGGGGCGTCGGTAATGAAAAACTGTTTTTT; cdr3_aa: CASSVTGGVGNEKLFF
v_call: TRBV7-9; j_call: TRBJ2-2; clone_size: once; d_call: -; cdr3_nt: TGTGCCAGCAGCTCGAACTGGAACACCGGGGAGCTGTTTTTT; cdr3_aa: CASSSNWNTGELFF
v_call: TRBV2; j_call: TRBJ2-5; clone_size: -; d_call: TRBD2; cdr3_nt: TGTGCCAGCAGTACGAGCGGGACTAGGGAGACCCAGTACTTC; cdr3_aa: CASSTSGTRETQYF
v_call: TRBV12-5; j_call: TRBJ2-7; clone_size: -; d_call: TRBD1; cdr3_nt: TGTGCTAGTGGTTTGGTAGGACAGGGGCCTGACGAGCAGTACTTC; cdr3_aa: CASGLVGQGPDEQYF
v_call: TRBV4-1; j_call: TRBJ2-2; clone_size: -; d_call: -; cdr3_nt: TGCGCCAGCAGCCAAAGCCCTAGGAACACCGGGGAGCTGTTTTTT; cdr3_aa: CASSQSPRNTGELFF
v_call: TRBV2; j_call: TRBJ1-2; clone_size: -; d_call: TRBD1; cdr3_nt: TGTGCCAGCAGTGCGACTAGGGCGGGACAGGGGTCTGGCTACACCTTC; cdr3_aa: CASSATRAGQGSGYTF
v_call: TRBV4-3; j_call: TRBJ2-1; clone_size: once; d_call: -; cdr3_nt: TGCGCCAGCAGCCGTCAAGGCACAGGGTATGATGAGCAGTTCTTC; cdr3_aa: CASSRQGTGYDEQFF
v_call: TRBV5-6; j_call: TRBJ1-1; clone_size: -; d_call: TRBD1; cdr3_nt: TGTGCCAGCAGCTTGGGACAGGGAAGGAACACTGAAGCTTTCTTT; cdr3_aa: CASSLGQGRNTEAFF
v_call: TRBV11-2; j_call: TRBJ2-3; clone_size: -; d_call: TRBD1; cdr3_nt: TGTGCCACCAGGGACAGGGGGAGGACAGATACGCAGTATTTT; cdr3_aa: CATRDRGRTDTQYF
v_call: TRBV7-9; j_call: TRBJ2-3; clone_size: -; d_call: -; cdr3_nt: TGTGCCAGCAGATCATGGGTCCGGGGGAGTTATTCAGATACGCAGTATTTT; cdr3_aa: CASRSWVRGSYSDTQYF